The sequence of this T cell receptor (beta chain) was determined in a study of glioma-infiltrating T cells. The sample holds many counts of this clonotype. Its antigen is currently unknown. Whole-study results and caveats: Tissue-blood divergence was below expectation in non-neoplastic patients, above in gliomas.

This CDR3 has 11 residues. CDR1 is MNHNS and CDR2 is SASEGT in the germline V gene. TCR alpha and beta CDR3 regions were amplified from RNA using iRepertoire nested multiplex PCR. One-step reverse transcription and amplification started from about 100-400 ng of tissue mRNA or PBMC total RNA. TCRdb ran MiXCR on the multiplex PCR reads and lists one entry per CDR3 protein. There are 100,000 to 150,000 distinct CDR3 sequences in the sample; more than 20% occur only once, and roughly 15% lies in the top ten. The receptor was derived from a human donor with low-grade glioma or glioblastoma, undergoing nonglioma brain surgery, or in good health (not recorded which). The sample was glioma tissue, nonneoplastic brain tissue, or PBMCs (not recorded which). J is TRBJ2-5 and V is TRBV6-1; D may be TRBD1 or TRBD2 (5 bases each). CDR3 protein: CASGRQETQYF. The CDR3 coding sequence is TGTGCTTCGGGACGCCAAGAGACCCAGTACTTC.